The present T cell receptor (beta chain) was sequenced within a study of blood T cell repertoires in COVID-19. The assay was immunoSEQ multiplex PCR, and TCRdb's table has in-frame clones only and misses some. The sample has approximately 150,000 clones, 70% to 90% seen once. The CDR3 is 14 amino acids. Trimming cost V 1 base and J 6 bases, with 13 bases left between them. Germline V gives CDR1 LNHDA, CDR2 SQIVND (reference sequence). This TCR derives from a woman aged 50 to 65 with acute or convalescent COVID-19. The V call is TRBV19, the J call TRBJ2-7; maybe TRBD1 (5 bases). The source material was peripheral blood. CDR3 sequence (DNA): TGTGCCAGTAGTATAGGTATTAGGGGTTCCGAGCAGTACTTC. Translated, it gives CASSIGIRGSEQYF.